This T cell receptor (beta chain) comes out of a study of blood T cell repertoires in COVID-19. Some clones are missing from TCRdb's copy, which holds only in-frame ones; the method was immunoSEQ multiplex PCR. The sample holds fewer than 300,000 clones, about 89% seen once. Sequenced material: peripheral blood. This sequence originates from a woman in her forties or fifties with acute or convalescent COVID-19.

The CDR3 protein is CASSSTGTRSYNEQFF. The CDR3 DNA reads as TGCGCCAGCAGCTCTACCGGGACTCGATCCTACAATGAGCAGTTCTTC. The chain uses TRBV5-1 and TRBJ2-1; possibly TRBD2 for D (6 bases). V shed 3 bases and J shed 1 base, with 14 bases lying between them. Germline CDR1 and CDR2: SGHRS and YFSETQ. This CDR3 spans 16 amino acids.